This T cell receptor (beta chain) was sequenced for a study of shared clonotypes between healthy human individuals. Naive CD8 cells lacked CD45RO, underwent positive selection for CCR7 and left out terminally differentiated effector memory CD45RA+ cells. A deep-level run was used for the assay. As processed by the authors: Junction-only immunoSEQ sequences carried no quality scores, so filtering differed. Some clones are missing from TCRdb's copy, which holds only in-frame ones; the method was immunoSEQ multiplex PCR. The V and J calls and clone size are taken from that table; D and trimming were inferred from the DNA. The table lists about 2 million clones, approximately 95% of them singletons. This CDR3 contains 12 residues. V lost 1 base, J lost 8 bases, and 8 bases lay in between. Germline CDR1 is MGHDK and CDR2 is SYGVNS. Broader study findings: Clonotype sharing among donors was expected to depend on sequencing depth. Clonotypes not shared had lower generation probabilities than those common to all four donors.

Worth noting for this clone: What it binds is unknown.

The receptor was derived from a man younger than 30 in good health. What was sequenced was naive CD8+ T cells sorted from blood. The rearrangement uses TRBV25-1 and TRBJ1-2; the D is unclear. The DNA for the CDR3 is TGTGCCAGCAGTGAATTGTTGGGAGGCTACACCTTC. This codes for CASSELLGGYTF.